What follows are 13 T cell receptor beta chains derived from one specimen sequenced in a study of blood T cell repertoires in COVID-19. The method was immunoSEQ multiplex PCR; TCRdb's version includes in-frame clones alone and lacks a portion of them. The sample holds about 23,000 clones, around 74% seen once. Material: peripheral blood. The receptors here all came from a man aged 45-65 years with COVID-19, enrolled during active disease.

By share, this clone ranks as medium-sized. The J gene is TRBJ1-2, the V gene TRBV2; TRBD1 aligns across 8 bases. From germline, CDR1 is SNHLY and CDR2 FYNNEI. The V and J ends lost 1 base and 8 bases, in that order; junction bases with no gene match: 3. This CDR3 is 13 amino acids long. CDR3 region: CASSEGRDRGYTF. DNA for the CDR3: TGTGCCAGCAGTGAAGGTCGGGACAGGGGCTACACCTTC.

The CDR3 bases are TGCGCCAGCAGCTCTGACAGACCCACAGATACGCAGTATTTT. This codes for CASSSDRPTDTQYF. This sequence joins TRBV5-1 and TRBJ2-3; tentatively, D is TRBD1 (5 bases). V shed 3 bases and J shed 2 bases, with 10 bases lying between them. In germline, CDR1 is SGHRS, CDR2 YFSETQ. CDR3 size: 14 residues. Variable domain in full (rest from reference TRBV5-1 and TRBJ2-3): KAGVTQTPRYLIKTRGQQVTLSCSPISGHRSVSWYQQTPGQGLQFLFEYFSETQRNKGNFPGRFSGRQFSNSRSEMNVSTLELGDSALYLCASSSDRPTDTQYFGPGTRLTVL.

The rearrangement links TRBV20-1 to TRBJ2-3, with D possibly matching TRBD2 (6 bases). This CDR3 region has 11 residues. The germline V and J ends were trimmed by 5 bases and 6 bases, with 9 bases remaining between them. Germline-derived CDR1 and CDR2 are DFQATT and SNEGSKA (reference sequence). The CDR3 region has the DNA TGCAGTGCTCGGAGGGAGGATACGCAGTATTTT. Translated: CSARREDTQYF.

The chain recombines TRBV6-1 with TRBJ1-5; 8 nucleotides match TRBD1. V trimming: 2 bases; J trimming: 7 bases; junction bases outside the gene matches: 1. The CDR3 is 13 residues long. CDR1 is MNHNS and CDR2 is SASEGT in the germline V gene. For the CDR3, the DNA is TGTGCCAGCAGTGAAACAGGGGGGCAGCCCCAGCATTTT. Residues: CASSETGGQPQHF.

CDR3 protein: CASSPLPGDNEQFF. CDR3 DNA sequence: TGTGCCAGCAGCCCCCTCCCGGGTGACAATGAGCAGTTCTTC. This chain connects TRBV11-3 to TRBJ2-1; D uncertain. The V gene's germline CDR1 is SGHNT and CDR2 YENEEA. Trimming left V 5 bases short and J 5 bases short, with 13 bases between. The CDR3 is made up of 14 amino acids.

This clone was detected only a few times. J is TRBJ2-1 and V is TRBV18; tentatively, D is TRBD1 (6 bases). V was trimmed by 1 base and J by 4 bases, leaving 8 bases between them. The CDR3 consists of 14 residues. Germline V gene lookup returns CDR1 KGHSH and CDR2 LQKENI. CDR3 nucleotide sequence: TGTGCCAGCTCACCACGGACAGATTACAATGAGCAGTTCTTC. This sequence encodes CASSPRTDYNEQFF.

The chain has TRBV7-2 and TRBJ2-2, with 15 bases matching TRBD2. The V gene end was trimmed by 5 bases and the J gene end by 1 base; junction bases not matched to a gene: 5. This CDR3 contains 18 residues. In germline, CDR1 is SGHTA, CDR2 FQGNSA. The CDR3 is CASSHGLAGGMNTGELFF. CDR3 nucleotides: TGTGCCAGCAGCCATGGACTAGCGGGAGGGATGAACACCGGGGAGCTGTTTTTT. The whole variable domain, remainder taken from reference TRBV7-2 and TRBJ2-2, is GAGVSQSPSNKVTEKGKDVELRCDPISGHTALYWYRQSLGQGLEFLIYFQGNSAPDKSGLPSDRFSAERTGGSVSTLTIQRTQQEDSAVYLCASSHGLAGGMNTGELFFGEGSRLTVL.

The J gene is TRBJ1-6, the V gene TRBV27; 8 nucleotides line up with TRBD1. Germline CDR1 is MNHEY and CDR2 is SMNVEV (reference sequence). The CDR3 runs 15 residues. V was clipped by 6 bases and J by 9 bases; unmatched bases: 10. The CDR3 nucleotides are TGTGCCAGCAGACATACGGACAGGGAGATTTCACCCCTCCACTTT. This codes for CASRHTDREISPLHF.

V and J are TRBV29-1 and TRBJ2-1; maybe TRBD1 (5 bases). V was pared by 6 bases and J by 7 bases, with 7 bases between. In germline, CDR1 is SQVTM, CDR2 ANQGSEA. CDR3 length: 10 residues. The CDR3 protein is CSVQVNEQFF. The CDR3 region has the DNA TGCAGCGTACAGGTGAATGAGCAGTTCTTC.

This chain uses TRBV19 with TRBJ1-3; a possible D gene is TRBD1 (5 bases). The CDR3 sequence is 15 residues long. V lost 5 bases, J lost 4 bases, and 15 bases lay in between. Germline CDR1 LNHDA, CDR2 SQIVND (reference sequence). The CDR3 loop reads CASSFDRSTGNTIYF. In DNA form, the CDR3 reads TGTGCCAGTAGTTTTGACAGATCTACGGGAAACACCATATATTTT.

This clone was observed a single time. The CDR3 sequence is CASSGDSLYGGYTF. The CDR3 nucleotides read TGTGCCAGCAGTGGGGACAGCCTCTATGGTGGCTACACCTTC. This chain links TRBV2 with TRBJ1-2; 7 bases map to TRBD1. CDR3 length: 14 residues. Trimming took 4 bases from V and 7 from J; bases not matched to a gene: 9. The V gene's germline CDR1 is SNHLY and CDR2 FYNNEI.

V gene TRBV7-6 combines with J gene TRBJ2-2, with 7 bases lining up with TRBD1. From germline, CDR1 is SGHVS and CDR2 FNYEAQ. The CDR3 has 15 amino acids. The J segment lost 4 bases and the V segment lost 6 bases, leaving 8 bases of the junction unmatched. The CDR3 is CASSDRVGSTGELFF. In DNA form, the CDR3 reads TGTGCCAGCAGTGACAGGGTAGGGAGCACCGGGGAGCTGTTTTTT.

The V and J genes are TRBV6-5 and TRBJ1-2; possible D gene TRBD1, 5 bases. CDR3 length equals 15 residues. In germline, CDR1 is MNHEY, CDR2 SVGAGI. V lost 5 bases, J lost 1 base, and 14 bases lay in between. For the CDR3, the DNA is TGTGCCAGCAGTCCCGGGCAGGGTGGTAACTATGGCTACACCTTC. Its translation is CASSPGQGGNYGYTF.